The clone carrying this TCR beta chain showed up many times. This sample was taken from a study of neurological immune-mediated disorders. The output of every sequencing run, over 160 million TCR-beta sequences, came from 15-18 subjects. From the 5' RACE reads, TCRdb called clonotypes with MiXCR, one entry per CDR3 protein. This table has under 90,000 distinct CDR3 sequences, around a tenth appearing once. Volunteers from a blood bank in Maryland, USA, constituted the healthy controls. V lost 0 bases to trimming and J lost 11 bases, with 11 bases between them. CDR3 size: 12 residues. What was sequenced was PBMCs. The rearrangement uses TRBV12-3 or TRBV12-4 and TRBJ2-7; a weak D match, TRBD2 (5 bases). The TCR originated in a man aged 35 to 55 in good health. Here the CDR3 DNA reads TGTGCCAGCAGTTTAGCGTTCACGGAGGAGTACTTC. It is translated as CASSLAFTEEYF.